Below are 2 T cell receptor beta chains sequenced from a single sample in a study of human T cells and chemical hapten exposure. It was unfractionated whole blood from which total RNA was extracted. TCRdb independently ran MiXCR on the 5' RACE reads; one entry per CDR3 protein. This sample carries tens of thousands of distinct CDR3 sequences, about 8.4% of them seen once, and the ten largest clones take under 3%. These receptors came from a male donor in good health.

This clonotype was recorded a few times. The chain joins TRBV29-1 to TRBJ1-2; unclear D gene. CDR3 length equals 13 residues. Germline-derived CDR1 and CDR2 are SQVTM and ANQGSEA. The V gene lost 7 bases and the J gene lost 2 bases, with 14 bases spanning the gap. Written as DNA, the CDR3 is TGCAGCGCCGGAGACACGGAGAACTATGGCTACACCTTC. It translates to CSAGDTENYGYTF.

This clonotype was observed a handful of times. CDR3 DNA sequence: TGTGCCAGCACCCCCCACACACAAGAGACCCAGTACTTC. This gives the protein CASTPHTQETQYF. The chain links TRBV12-3 or TRBV12-4 to TRBJ2-5; D is unclear. CDR3 size: 13 residues. Trimming removed 7 bases from V and 2 bases from J, with 11 bases in between.